A selection of T cell receptor beta chains follows, all from one sample in a study of identical twins. MiXCR, run by TCRdb on the 5' RACE reads, gives a single entry per CDR3 protein. The data hold about 430,000 distinct CDR3 sequences, with around 20% observed a single time. The sample was naive T cells sorted from blood. These TCRs come from a man in his forties or fifties in good health. CDR3s include the opening cysteine and the closing phenylalanine or tryptophan. D genes are given only for firm matches. Not every row has a clone size; where given, it reads once, few, many or a size class.

>-|-|TRBJ2-1|TRBV7-2
CASSQGRDKKQFF
TGTGCCAGCAGCCAAGGACGGGACAAGAAGCAGTTCTTC
>few|-|TRBJ1-2|TRBV12-3/TRBV12-4
CASSPFTTGVGGYTF
TGTGCCAGCAGTCCTTTTACCACAGGTGTCGGTGGCTACACCTTC
>-|TRBD2|TRBJ2-7|TRBV2
CASSEAQLAVSYEQYF
TGTGCCAGCAGTGAAGCCCAACTAGCGGTCTCCTACGAGCAGTACTTC
>-|TRBD2|TRBJ2-2|TRBV7-2
CASSTPEGGKGTGELFF
TGTGCCAGCAGCACCCCGGAGGGAGGGAAGGGGACCGGGGAGCTGTTTTTT
>-|-|TRBJ2-7|TRBV25-1
CASSDRALSYEQYF
TGTGCCAGCAGTGACAGGGCGCTCTCCTACGAGCAGTACTTC
>many|-|TRBJ2-1|TRBV19
CASTSGEVQYEQFF
TGTGCCAGTACGTCAGGGGAAGTTCAGTATGAGCAGTTCTTC
>-|TRBD1|TRBJ1-5|TRBV30
CAWNAGTGGQPQHF
TGTGCCTGGAATGCAGGGACAGGGGGCCAGCCCCAGCATTTT
>many|-|TRBJ2-7|TRBV30
CAWSRGMKYEQYF
TGTGCCTGGAGTAGGGGGATGAAGTACGAGCAGTACTTC
>-|-|TRBJ2-1|TRBV4-3
CASSQAPTAGRDEQFF
TGCGCCAGCAGCCAAGCGCCGACGGCGGGAAGGGATGAGCAGTTCTTC
>-|-|TRBJ2-7|TRBV5-5
CASSLRGPHPYEQYF
TGTGCCAGCAGCTTAAGGGGCCCCCACCCGTACGAGCAGTACTTC
>many|TRBD1|TRBJ1-1|TRBV12-3/TRBV12-4
CASSRDRVNSGTEAFF
TGTGCCAGCAGTAGGGACAGGGTGAATTCGGGCACTGAAGCTTTCTTT
>-|-|TRBJ2-1|TRBV6-1
CASRLGQSSYNEQFF
TGTGCCAGCCGTCTAGGACAGAGCTCCTACAATGAGCAGTTCTTC
>-|TRBD2|TRBJ2-7|TRBV28
CASSASGMYEQYF
TGTGCCAGCAGTGCAAGCGGGATGTACGAGCAGTACTTC
>-|-|TRBJ1-6|TRBV28
CASSFPGRGDNSPLHF
TGTGCCAGCAGTTTCCCGGGTCGGGGCGACAATTCACCCCTCCACTTT
>many|-|TRBJ2-2|TRBV12-3/TRBV12-4
CASSLTDRIGKGELFF
TGTGCCAGCAGTTTAACCGACAGGATTGGCAAAGGGGAGCTGTTTTTT
>-|-|TRBJ1-2|TRBV29-1
CSVDRAQGNYGYTF
TGCAGCGTTGATCGTGCCCAGGGGAACTATGGCTACACCTTC
>-|TRBD1|TRBJ2-1|TRBV7-2
CASRTDRGSYNEQFF
TGTGCCAGCCGCACCGACAGGGGCTCCTACAATGAGCAGTTCTTC
>-|TRBD2|TRBJ2-3|TRBV7-2
CASSWGAGLATDTQYF
TGTGCCAGCAGCTGGGGTGCGGGACTAGCGACAGATACGCAGTATTTT
>many|-|TRBJ2-7|TRBV7-8
CASSISPGNPSYEQYF
TGTGCCAGCAGCATCTCTCCCGGGAACCCGTCCTACGAGCAGTACTTC
>few|-|TRBJ2-1|TRBV29-1
CSVVGTYSGTSSYNEQFF
TGCAGCGTTGTTGGAACCTACTCGGGTACTAGCTCCTACAATGAGCAGTTCTTC
>-|-|TRBJ2-6|TRBV7-2
CASSLARDGFSGANVLTF
TGTGCCAGCAGCTTAGCACGGGACGGATTCTCTGGGGCCAACGTCCTGACTTTC
>few|-|TRBJ2-2|TRBV7-9
CASSQTVANTGELFF
TGTGCCAGCAGCCAGACAGTCGCGAACACCGGGGAGCTGTTTTTT
>few|-|TRBJ1-1|TRBV6-6
CASSHNSLAEAFF
TGTGCCAGCAGTCATAACAGTCTGGCTGAAGCTTTCTTT
>few|-|TRBJ2-6|TRBV9
CASSSVRANVLTF
TGTGCCAGCAGCTCCGTTCGGGCCAACGTCCTGACTTTC
>few|-|TRBJ2-7|TRBV4-2
CASSQDPWVYEQYF
TGTGCCAGCAGCCAAGATCCCTGGGTCTACGAGCAGTACTTC
>few|-|TRBJ2-5|TRBV7-2
CASSYLRSGQETQYF
TGTGCCAGCAGTTACCTCCGTAGCGGTCAAGAGACCCAGTACTTC
>many|-|TRBJ2-7|TRBV6-1
CASRTSVSYEQYF
TGTGCCAGCAGGACATCGGTCTCCTACGAGCAGTACTTC
>many|-|TRBJ1-1|TRBV4-2
CASSQDMAVIGAEAFF
TGTGCCAGCAGCCAAGATATGGCGGTTATAGGCGCTGAAGCTTTCTTT
>-|-|TRBJ1-4|TRBV5-1
CASSNTSLGSYEKLFF
TGCGCCAGCAGCAACACAAGTTTAGGGTCCTATGAAAAACTGTTTTTT
>-|TRBD2|TRBJ2-6|TRBV6-2/TRBV6-3
CASSSLAGFSGANVLTF
TGTGCCAGCAGCTCACTAGCGGGGTTCTCTGGGGCCAACGTCCTGACTTTC
>many|-|TRBJ2-1|TRBV6-7
CASSYSRDNSYNEQFF
TGTGCCAGCAGTTACTCACGGGACAACTCCTACAATGAGCAGTTCTTC
>-|TRBD1|TRBJ1-6|TRBV5-1
CASSSTGEGSPLHF
TGCGCCAGCAGCTCGACAGGGGAAGGTTCACCCCTCCACTTT
>-|-|TRBJ2-7|TRBV12-3/TRBV12-4
CASSLWGRGYEQYF
TGTGCCAGCAGTTTATGGGGGCGCGGGTACGAGCAGTACTTC
>few|TRBD1|TRBJ2-2|TRBV29-1
CSVSLDRGLYTGELFF
TGCAGCGTCTCACTCGACAGGGGGTTATACACCGGGGAGCTGTTTTTT
>few|TRBD2|TRBJ2-5|TRBV6-5
CASSYSAGVEETQYF
TGTGCCAGCAGTTACTCGGCGGGGGTAGAAGAGACCCAGTACTTC
>-|TRBD2|TRBJ2-1|TRBV15
CATRRTVEAGEGEQFF
TGTGCCACCAGACGGACCGTAGAAGCGGGGGAGGGTGAGCAGTTCTTC
>few|TRBD2|TRBJ2-7|TRBV29-1
CSVSGLSAQYF
TGCAGCGTGTCGGGACTATCGGCGCAGTACTTC
>many|TRBD1|TRBJ1-2|TRBV20-1
CSARRRDSQIYGYTF
TGCAGTGCTAGACGGAGGGACAGCCAAATCTATGGCTACACCTTC
>few|TRBD1|TRBJ2-5|TRBV20-1
CSAPTGGWETQYF
TGCAGTGCCCCCACAGGGGGCTGGGAGACCCAGTACTTC
>few|TRBD1|TRBJ1-6|TRBV5-1
CASSPRAGGTSPLHF
TGCGCCAGCAGCCCACGGGCAGGGGGCACTTCACCCCTCCACTTT
>-|-|TRBJ2-5|TRBV4-2
CASSQESGSALETQYF
TGTGCCAGCAGCCAAGAAAGCGGGTCAGCTTTGGAGACCCAGTACTTC